This T cell receptor (beta chain) was obtained from a study of cytomegalovirus exposure and HLA in healthy donors. Notes on the study in general: The classifier was said to identify cytomegalovirus status with high specificity and sensitivity.

About this clone: The antigen is unknown.

Looked up from germline, CDR1 is ENHRY and CDR2 is SYGVKD. This CDR3 comprises 14 residues. V shed 4 bases, J shed 6 bases, and the junction held 5 bases outside the gene matches. The table came from immunoSEQ multiplex PCR; TCRdb's copy has only in-frame clones and leaves some out. The table includes roughly 260,000 clones, around nine tenths detected once. The donors belonged to the 120-subject validation cohort, separate from the approximately 700-subject first cohort. Input material: PBMCs. This TCR was recovered from a man between 18 and 35 years old in good health and CMV-seronegative. This sequence joins TRBV10-3 and TRBJ2-2; 7 bases agree with TRBD1. The CDR3 reads CAISGTGQAGELFF. DNA for the CDR3: TGTGCCATCAGTGGGACAGGCCAGGCCGGGGAGCTGTTTTTT.